Below, 26 T cell receptor beta chains from the same sample are listed, as sequenced in a study of T cell responses to AZD1222 COVID-19 vaccine (dated by TCRdb to the early 2020s). The meaning of the sample's time point label: about 28 days (+/-7) after the second vaccine dose. Library preparation employed the immunoSEQ multiplex PCR assay. TCRdb re-hosts the immuneACCESS table, in-frame sequences only. Its copies lack some clones; in the studies checked, an unresolved V gene accounts for under half of them, and the cause for the rest is not known. The sample has 65,000 to 85,000 clones on record, approximately 85% of them singletons. The leading ten clones occupy 8% to 13% of the sample. The sequencing here drew on peripheral blood, taken 28 days after the second AZD1222 dose. Receptor source: an adult who received the AZD1222 COVID-19 vaccine.

The chain carries TRBV11-2 and TRBJ2-7; 8 bases are a match to TRBD2. This CDR3 region has 15 residues. CDR1 is SGHAT and CDR2 is FQNNGV in the germline V gene. Trimming took 2 bases from V and 0 from J; bases not matched to a gene: 3. CDR3 DNA: TGTGCCAGCAGCTTAAGCAGCGGGGGCTCCTACGAGCAGTACTTC. This codes for CASSLSSGGSYEQYF.

The chain recombines TRBV28 with TRBJ1-2; D is unresolved. The germline CDR1 and CDR2 sequences are MDHEN and SYDVKM. The CDR3 runs 13 residues. V lost 3 bases, J lost 4 bases, and 9 bases lay in between. CDR3 amino acids: CASSLGGSYGYTF. The CDR3 bases are TGTGCCAGCAGTTTGGGAGGTTCCTATGGCTACACCTTC.

The rearrangement links TRBV5-1 to TRBJ1-6; no definite D call. V lost 1 base and J lost 9, with 8 bases in between. Germline CDR1 is SGHRS and CDR2 is YFSETQ. The CDR3 has 13 residues. For the CDR3, the DNA is TGCGCCAGCAGCTTGCAGGTTGGTTCACCCCTCCACTTT. It specifies CASSLQVGSPLHF.

This clone was counted only a few times. The rearrangement joins TRBV5-1 to TRBJ2-1, with D possibly matching TRBD1 (5 bases). V lost 3 bases, J lost 5 bases, and 12 bases lay in between. CDR1 SGHRS and CDR2 YFSETQ come from the germline V gene. The CDR3 is made up of 14 amino acids. The CDR3 protein is CASSWTPTDNEQFF. Here the CDR3 DNA reads TGCGCCAGCAGCTGGACACCCACAGACAATGAGCAGTTCTTC. The variable domain in full, with the rest retrieved from reference TRBV5-1 and TRBJ2-1, is KAGVTQTPRYLIKTRGQQVTLSCSPISGHRSVSWYQQTPGQGLQFLFEYFSETQRNKGNFPGRFSGRQFSNSRSEMNVSTLELGDSALYLCASSWTPTDNEQFFGPGTRLTVL.

The chain employs TRBV28 and TRBJ2-7; 14 nucleotides align to TRBD2. The CDR3 consists of 18 residues. The germline CDR1 and CDR2 sequences are MDHEN and SYDVKM. Losses at the gene ends were 3 bases for V and 0 bases for J; bases not matched to a gene: 7. The CDR3 here is CASSFRLAGGSSSYEQYF. The CDR3 nucleotides read TGTGCCAGCAGTTTTAGACTAGCGGGGGGGTCCTCCTCCTACGAGCAGTACTTC.

This clone has just one count. This chain links TRBV5-1 with TRBJ2-7, with a weak D call TRBD1 (5 bases). This CDR3 has 13 residues. The ends were cut back, 1 base at V and 1 base at J, with 6 bases in the middle. Germline-derived CDR1 and CDR2 are SGHRS and YFSETQ. Written as DNA, the CDR3 is TGCGCCAGCAGCTTGCAGGGTTCCTACGAGCAGTACTTC. It is translated as CASSLQGSYEQYF.

The V gene is TRBV24-1, the J gene TRBJ1-5, with D possibly matching TRBD1 (5 bases). The V end was cut by 5 bases, the J end by 3 bases, with 10 bases between. Looked up from germline, CDR1 is KGHDR and CDR2 is SFDVKD. The CDR3 totals 14 residues. The CDR3 DNA sequence: TGTGCCACCAGTGGCCCAGGGCACAATCAGCCCCAGCATTTT. Residues: CATSGPGHNQPQHF.

The chain combines TRBV15 with TRBJ2-7; TRBD1 aligns across 8 bases. Germline values: CDR1 LNHNV, CDR2 YYDKDF (reference sequence). The CDR3 is 14 amino acids. The ends lost 3 bases at V and 5 bases at J; junction bases unmatched: 6. The CDR3 spells CATSRGTGSNEQYF. The CDR3 nucleotides read TGTGCCACCAGCAGGGGGACAGGATCGAACGAGCAGTACTTC.

The rearrangement uses TRBV7-9 and TRBJ1-1; D is ambiguous. The CDR3 is 15 amino acids. V was clipped by 5 bases and J by 4 bases, with 17 bases between them. The germline gives CDR1 SEHNR, CDR2 FQNEAQ (reference sequence). CDR3 in DNA: TGTGCCAGCAGCCCCAAAGGTCATGGCGGCACTGAAGCTTTCTTT. Protein: CASSPKGHGGTEAFF.

Written as DNA, the CDR3 is TGTGCCAGTAGTTTTTCCCGGGGGGGCAGGGCAGATACGCAGTATTTT. Translation: CASSFSRGGRADTQYF. J is TRBJ2-3 and V is TRBV19, with 8 bases aligning to TRBD2. CDR3 length: 16 residues. The V gene end was trimmed by 5 bases and the J gene end by 4 bases; junction bases not matched to a gene: 11. Germline-derived CDR1 and CDR2 are LNHDA and SQIVND (reference sequence).

Written as DNA, the CDR3 is TGTGCCAGCAGCTCAAAACCGTCAGATACGCAGTATTTT. It specifies CASSSKPSDTQYF. The chain employs TRBV7-3 and TRBJ2-3; D unresolved. The germline gives CDR1 SGHTA, CDR2 FQGTGA. The CDR3 contains 13 residues. Trimming stripped 4 bases from V and 4 bases from J, with 9 bases between.

The CDR3 reads CASSGQGAYTGELFF. CDR3 bases: TGTGCCAGCAGTGGACAGGGGGCCTACACCGGGGAGCTGTTTTTT. V and J are TRBV2 and TRBJ2-2, with 10 bases lining up with TRBD1. CDR3 length: 15 amino acids. J was trimmed by 3 bases and V by 4 bases; bases with no gene match: 2. Germline loops: CDR1 SNHLY, CDR2 FYNNEI.

V usage is TRBV6-5 and J usage is TRBJ2-2; perhaps TRBD2 as D (6 bases). The V end lost 5 bases, the J end lost 6 bases, and 16 bases lay between the germline ends. The germline gives CDR1 MNHEY, CDR2 SVGAGI. This CDR3 has 15 amino acids. CDR3 bases: TGTGCCAGCAGTCCACTGGAGGGAATGTCCGGGGAGCTGTTTTTT. Its protein is CASSPLEGMSGELFF.

The chain links TRBV2 to TRBJ1-5; D is perhaps TRBD1 (5 bases). The CDR3 is made up of 15 amino acids. Trimming cost V 3 bases and J 4 bases, with 13 bases left between them. Per the germline V gene, CDR1 is SNHLY and CDR2 is FYNNEI. The CDR3 coding sequence is TGTGCCAGCAGTGATTGGGGGTATGGGAATCAGCCCCAGCATTTT. As protein: CASSDWGYGNQPQHF.

This clone has only one observation. This chain links TRBV9 with TRBJ2-7; D is perhaps TRBD1 (5 bases). V was pared by 4 bases and J by 6 bases, with 14 bases between. Germline CDR1 SGDLS, CDR2 YYNGEE. CDR3 length: 13 amino acids. The CDR3 sequence is CASSPRTQSEQYF. CDR3 coding DNA: TGTGCCAGCAGCCCCCGGACACAGTCCGAGCAGTACTTC. Based on the CDR3 plus reference TRBV9 and TRBJ2-7, the full variable domain is DSGVTQTPKHLITATGQRVTLRCSPRSGDLSVYWYQQSLDQGLQFLIQYYNGEERAKGNILERFSAQQFPDLHSELNLSSLELGDSALYFCASSPRTQSEQYFGPGTRLTVT.

The rearrangement links TRBV30 to TRBJ1-5; no clear D. V was shortened by 4 bases and J by 3 bases, with 13 bases between the two germline ends. Germline loops: CDR1 GTSNPN, CDR2 SVGIG (reference sequence). This CDR3 comprises 14 residues. For the CDR3, the DNA is TGTGCCTGGACGTTAGACGACTACAATCAGCCCCAGCATTTT. It is translated as CAWTLDDYNQPQHF.

This chain joins TRBV6-5 and TRBJ1-6; D is perhaps TRBD1 (6 bases). The CDR3 is made up of 14 amino acids. V shed 3 bases and J shed 9 bases, with 12 bases lying between them. CDR1 and CDR2 (germline): MNHEY, SVGAGI. CDR3: CASSYLQGSSPLHF. The CDR3 DNA follows: TGTGCCAGCAGTTATTTACAGGGAAGTTCACCCCTCCACTTT.

This chain uses TRBV2 with TRBJ1-2; the match to TRBD1 covers 9 bases. With 8 bases clipped from V and 4 bases from J, the junction kept 8 bases outside the gene matches. Per the germline V gene, CDR1 is SNHLY and CDR2 is FYNNEI. This CDR3 contains 14 residues. In DNA, the CDR3 is TGTGCCAGCTCACGGGACAGGGATTCCTATGGCTACACCTTC. Translation gives CASSRDRDSYGYTF.

This clone was detected once. The same CDR3 can be traced to other DNA sequences in this sample. The chain is built from TRBV15 and TRBJ2-5; D gene uncertain. The CDR3 has 14 amino acids. In germline, CDR1 is LNHNV, CDR2 YYDKDF (reference sequence). V shed 0 bases and J shed 1 base, with 6 bases lying between them. The CDR3 reads CATSRDRGQETQYF. In DNA form, the CDR3 reads TGTGCCACCAGCAGAGATCGTGGCCAAGAGACCCAGTACTTC.

The V call is TRBV6-5, the J call TRBJ2-2; D ambiguous. Germline CDR1 and CDR2: MNHEY and SVGAGI. V lost 0 bases to trimming and J lost 5 bases, with 13 bases between them. The CDR3 sequence is 16 residues long. The CDR3 loop reads CASSYSSIRRTGELFF. CDR3 sequence (DNA): TGTGCCAGCAGTTACTCCTCTATCCGGCGGACCGGGGAGCTGTTTTTT.

The chain recombines TRBV11-2 with TRBJ2-1, with D possibly matching TRBD2 (6 bases). Trimming removed 5 bases at V and 0 bases at J, with 14 bases between. CDR3 size: 16 residues. Germline CDR1 reads SGHAT; CDR2 reads FQNNGV. The chain's CDR3 is CASSAGIAVSYNEQFF. The DNA of the CDR3 is TGTGCCAGCAGCGCGGGGATTGCAGTCTCCTACAATGAGCAGTTCTTC.

The chain recombines TRBV6-5 with TRBJ1-1; maybe TRBD1 (6 bases). Between the trimmed V and J ends, which lost 6 bases and 0 bases, there was a span of 11 bases. The CDR3 runs 14 residues. Per germline, CDR1 MNHEY and CDR2 SVGAGI. The CDR3 protein is CASRRTAMNTEAFF. CDR3 sequence (DNA): TGTGCCAGCAGACGGACAGCCATGAACACTGAAGCTTTCTTT.

This chain connects TRBV5-1 to TRBJ2-7; D not certain. V was cut by 1 base and J by 1 base, with 12 bases left in between. CDR1 SGHRS and CDR2 YFSETQ come from the germline V gene. The CDR3 runs to 15 residues. The CDR3 is CASSLTGQESYEQYF. The DNA of the CDR3 is TGCGCCAGCAGCTTGACCGGGCAGGAGTCCTACGAGCAGTACTTC.

As concerns this clone: One junction end disagrees with the germline gene, perhaps due to a read error. This chain uses TRBV30 with TRBJ2-3; no reliable D call. This CDR3 is built from 11 residues. Germline CDR1 reads GTSNPN; CDR2 reads SVGIG (reference sequence). CDR3 protein: CPRTRKDTQYF. CDR3 nucleotides: TGCCCCCGGACCCGAAAAGATACGCAGTATTTT.

The rearrangement uses TRBV28 and TRBJ1-6, with 10 bases lining up with TRBD1. Germline-derived CDR1 and CDR2 are MDHEN and SYDVKM. Trimming removed 6 bases from V and 10 bases from J; junction bases left unmatched: 9. The CDR3 sequence is 15 residues long. For the CDR3, the DNA is TGTGCCAGCAGCACTCCGGGACAGGGGTTCTCACCCCTCCACTTT. The encoded protein is CASSTPGQGFSPLHF.

The chain is built from TRBV5-6 and TRBJ1-5; no reliable D call. V lost 1 base and J 9 bases, leaving 20 bases between the germline ends. The CDR3 contains 16 residues. Germline CDR1 is SGHDT and CDR2 is YYEEEE. CDR3 nucleotide sequence: TGTGCCAGCAGCTTGCAGAGTCAGAGGGTTTTTGGGCCCCAGCATTTT. This codes for CASSLQSQRVFGPQHF.